This T cell receptor (beta chain) was captured by sequencing in a study of T cell repertoires in cytomegalovirus infection. Whole-study context: Matching HLA type and CMV infection were both indicated by public TCR beta signatures. Whole-study findings and limits: CMV carriers with the relevant HLA were identified by cumulative public TCR beta family frequency. The study found HLA-C-restricted CMV-specific TCR beta clonotypes dominating the ex vivo response.

Germline CDR1 reads SNHLY; CDR2 reads FYNNEI. This CDR3 spans 13 amino acids. Trimming cost V 7 bases and J 4 bases, with 11 bases left between them. Notes on this clonotype: Antigen: not known.

TCRdb recomputed calls from the reads with MiXCR, one row per CDR3 protein. The profile shows approximately 260,000 distinct CDR3 sequences, 15% to 20% of them singletons. The sequence was collected from a human donor in good health (CMV status not recorded). Some clones in this sample may be carry-over from other donors' samples. V and J are TRBV2 and TRBJ1-5; D may be TRBD1 (5 bases). Sequences were obtained from CD8+ T cells from PBMCs. CDR3 loop: CASTIGGNQPQHF. In nucleotides, the CDR3 is TGTGCCAGCACAATTGGGGGGAATCAGCCCCAGCATTTT.